The clone carrying this TCR beta chain was picked up one time. Its target is unknown. This CDR3 has 15 amino acids. The germline CDR1 and CDR2 sequences are MNHEY and SVGAGI. V was clipped by 6 bases and J by 0 bases, with 12 bases between them. This record belongs to a study of T cells in localized non-small cell lung cancer. Study observations and caveats: Sequencing was limited to one tumor region, leaving the possibility of heterogeneity open. Out of the top 100 tumor clones, a median approximately 50 were seen in adjacent lung. Uninvolved neighboring lung showed the greatest T cell clonality, exceeding tumor.

Data came from immunoSEQ multiplex PCR; TCRdb stores just in-frame clones and leaves some out. There are tens of thousands of clones in the sample; about 80% occur only once, and approximately 15% lies in the top ten. The sample was peripheral blood, taken before any cancer treatment. This clonotype was obtained from a male donor older than 55 with stage III squamous cell lung carcinoma. V is TRBV6-5 and J is TRBJ2-1; D gene uncertain. This chain's CDR3 is CASRYDTSSYNEQFF. The CDR3 nucleotides read TGTGCCAGCAGGTATGACACAAGCTCCTACAATGAGCAGTTCTTC.